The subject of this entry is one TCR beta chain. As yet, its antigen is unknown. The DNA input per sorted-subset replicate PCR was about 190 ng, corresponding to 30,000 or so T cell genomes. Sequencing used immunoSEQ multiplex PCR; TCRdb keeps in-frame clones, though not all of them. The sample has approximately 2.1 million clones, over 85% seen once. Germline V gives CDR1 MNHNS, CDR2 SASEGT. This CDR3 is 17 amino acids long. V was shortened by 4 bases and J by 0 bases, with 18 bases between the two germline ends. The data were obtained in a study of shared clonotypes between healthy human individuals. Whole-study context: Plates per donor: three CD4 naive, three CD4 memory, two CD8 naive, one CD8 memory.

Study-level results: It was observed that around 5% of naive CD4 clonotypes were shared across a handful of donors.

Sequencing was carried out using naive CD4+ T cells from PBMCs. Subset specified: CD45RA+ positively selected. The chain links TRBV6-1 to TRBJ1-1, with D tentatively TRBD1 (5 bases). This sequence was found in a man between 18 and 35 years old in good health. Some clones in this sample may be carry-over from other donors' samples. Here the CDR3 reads CASSATRVGTMNTEAFF. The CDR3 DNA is TGTGCCAGCAGTGCAACCAGGGTAGGGACGATGAACACTGAAGCTTTCTTT.